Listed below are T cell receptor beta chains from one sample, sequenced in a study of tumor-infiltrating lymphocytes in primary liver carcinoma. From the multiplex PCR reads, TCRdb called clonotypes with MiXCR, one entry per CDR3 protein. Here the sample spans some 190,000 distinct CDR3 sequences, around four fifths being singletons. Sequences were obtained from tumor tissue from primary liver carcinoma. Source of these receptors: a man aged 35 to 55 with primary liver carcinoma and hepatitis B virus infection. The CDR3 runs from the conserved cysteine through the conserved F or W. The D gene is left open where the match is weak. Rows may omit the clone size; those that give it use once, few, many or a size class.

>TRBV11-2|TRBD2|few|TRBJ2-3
CAGSSGGASGGDTQYF
TGTGCCGGTAGCTCCGGGGGGGCTAGCGGAGGGGATACGCAGTATTTT
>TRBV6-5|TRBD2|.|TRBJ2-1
CASSKLAGGGNELFF
TGTGCCAGCAGTAAACTAGCGGGAGGCGGGAATGAGCTGTTCTTC
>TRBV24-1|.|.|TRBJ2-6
CDTGKPGDSGANVLTF
TGTGACACCGGAAAACCTGGGGACTCTGGGGCCAACGTCCTGACTTTC
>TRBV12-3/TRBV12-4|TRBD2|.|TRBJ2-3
CANSSRTSGVTDTQYF
TGTGCCAACAGTTCGAGGACTAGCGGGGTCACAGATACGCAATATTTT
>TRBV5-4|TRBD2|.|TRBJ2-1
CASSLAGGGYNEQFF
TGTGCCAGTAGTCTCGCCGGGGGGGGTTACAATGAGCAGTTCTTC
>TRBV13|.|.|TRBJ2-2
CASSTDYKGMNTGELFF
TGTGCCAGCAGCACGGACTATAAGGGGATGAACACCGGGGAGCTGTTTTTT
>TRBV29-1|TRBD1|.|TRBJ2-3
CSRGQGGTDTQYF
TGCAGCAGAGGACAGGGTGGTACAGATACGCAGTATTTT
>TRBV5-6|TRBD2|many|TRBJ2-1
CASSLVAGAGGNEQFF
TGTGCCAGCAGCTTGGTTGCGGGAGCTGGGGGCAATGAGCAGTTCTTC
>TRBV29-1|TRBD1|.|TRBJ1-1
CSVTGDTINTEAFF
TGCAGCGTGACAGGGGATACAATAAACACTGAAGCTTTCTTT
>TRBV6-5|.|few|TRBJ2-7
CASSPAGAVSYEQYF
TGTGCCAGCAGTCCTGCCGGGGCAGTATCCTACGAGCAGTACTTT
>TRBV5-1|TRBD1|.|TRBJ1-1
CASSFLGTGYGTETFF
TGCGCCAGCAGCTTTCTCGGGACAGGGTACGGGACTGAAACTTTCTTT
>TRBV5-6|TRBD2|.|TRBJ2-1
CANSRGLAGVLAYNEQFF
TGTGCCAACAGCCGGGGACTAGCGGGAGTTTTGGCCTACAATGAGCAGTTCTTC
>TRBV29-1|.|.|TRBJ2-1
CSVDLLVASSYDEQFF
TGCAGCGTTGATCTTCTGGTCGCCAGCTCCTACGATGAGCAGTTCTTC
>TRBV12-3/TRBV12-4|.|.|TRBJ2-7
CASSFGQGASPGTSAYEQYF
TGTGCCAGCAGTTTCGGACAGGGGGCTTCTCCCGGGACTAGCGCATACGAGCAGTACTTC
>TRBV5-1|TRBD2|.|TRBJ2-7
CASSVDGTRRKQYF
TGCGCCAGCAGCGTGGACGGGACTAGGAGGAAGCAGTACTTC
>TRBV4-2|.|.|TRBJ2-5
CANSWTDEYQETQYF
TGTGCCAACAGCTGGACGGACGAGTACCAAGAGACCCAGTACTTC
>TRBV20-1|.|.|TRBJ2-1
CSASHVLGGLDEQFF
TGCAGTGCTAGCCACGTACTAGGGGGATTGGATGAGCAGTTCTTC
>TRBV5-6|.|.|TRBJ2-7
CACSFRSRAYEQYF
TGTGCCTGCAGCTTCCGATCGAGAGCCTACGAGCAGTATTTC
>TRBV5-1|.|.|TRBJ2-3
CASSLNGRTSTDTHYF
TGCGCGAGCAGCTTGAACGGCCGCACTAGCACAGATACGCATTATTTT
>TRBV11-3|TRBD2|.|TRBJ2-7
CASRPGEGDYDQYF
TGTGCCAGCAGACCTGGAGAAGGGGACTACGACCAGTATTTC
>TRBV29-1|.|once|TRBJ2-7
CSVKVRFRSYEQYF
TGCAGCGTAAAAGTGAGATTTCGATCATACGAGCAGTACTTC
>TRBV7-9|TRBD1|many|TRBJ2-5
CASGRGLETQYF
TGTGCCAGCGGCAGGGGGCTAGAGACCCAGTACTTC
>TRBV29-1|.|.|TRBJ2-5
CSATPGESRYF
TGCAGCGCCACGCCGGGGGAGAGCCGGTACTTC
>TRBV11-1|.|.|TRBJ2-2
CANSFWDTGEQFF
TGTGCCAACAGCTTTTGGGACACGGGGGAGCAGTTTTTT
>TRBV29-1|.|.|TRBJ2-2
CIVYRTVGCGELFF
TGCATCGTCTATAGGACAGTGGGTTGCGGGGAGCTGTTTTTT
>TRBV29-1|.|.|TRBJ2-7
CSAMRSGIGIPYEQYF
TGCAGCGCCATGAGATCTGGGATCGGCATTCCCTACGAGCAATACTTC
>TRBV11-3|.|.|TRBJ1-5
CFSSLDLGVAQSQHF
TGTTTCAGCAGCTTAGATCTGGGGGTGGCTCAGTCCCAGCATTTT
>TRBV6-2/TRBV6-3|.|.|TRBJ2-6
CASKGRFPSGANDLTF
TGTGCCAGTAAGGGCAGGTTTCCTTCAGGGGCCAACGACCTGACTTTC
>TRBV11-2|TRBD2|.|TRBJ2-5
CASNLGASGQETLNF
TGTGCCAGCAACTTAGGGGCTAGCGGACAAGAGACCCTGAACTTC
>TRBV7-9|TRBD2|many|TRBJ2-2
CASSHRTSGRTGELFF
TGTGCCAGCAGCCATAGGACTAGCGGGAGGACCGGGGAGCTGTTTTTT
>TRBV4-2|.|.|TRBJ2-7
CASSQERGSGYEQYF
TGTGCCAGCAGTCAAGAAAGGGGGAGCGGCTACGAGCAGTACTTC
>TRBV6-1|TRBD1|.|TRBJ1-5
CASSVDRDWNQHQHF
TGTGCCAGCAGTGTGGACAGGGATTGGAATCAGCACCAGCATTTT
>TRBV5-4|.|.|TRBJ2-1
CATSSSGTYNEQFF
TGTGCCACCAGCTCCTCTGGAACCTACAATGAGCAGTTCTTC
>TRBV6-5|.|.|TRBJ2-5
CVSRRPETQQETQYF
TGTGTCAGCAGACGGCCCGAGACCCAACAAGAGACCCAGTATTTC
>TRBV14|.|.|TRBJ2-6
CASSSTQTGHANVLSF
TGTGCCAGCAGTTCCACCCAGACGGGGCACGCCAACGTCCTGAGTTTC
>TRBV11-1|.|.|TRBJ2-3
CGSSSGGISDGARTDTQYF
TGTGGCAGCAGCTCTGGGGGAATCTCTGATGGGGCCCGCACAGATACGCAGTATTTT
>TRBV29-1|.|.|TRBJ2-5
CSVRVPGHGIETQHF
TGCAGCGTCCGAGTCCCGGGACATGGGATTGAGACCCAGCACTTC
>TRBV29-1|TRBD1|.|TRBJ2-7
CSAWTGHSYEQYF
TGCAGCGCCTGGACAGGTCATTCCTACGAACAGTACTTC
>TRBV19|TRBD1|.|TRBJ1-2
CASISTGQGSYGYTF
TGTGCCAGTATTTCGACCGGACAGGGGAGCTATGGCTACACCTTC
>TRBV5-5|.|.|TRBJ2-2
CASNWRGGGRSGELFF
TGTGCCAGCAACTGGCGTGGGGGCGGACGGTCTGGGGAGCTGTTTTTT
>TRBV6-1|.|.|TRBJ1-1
CTSSKALRGTEAFF
TGTACCAGCAGTAAAGCCTTGAGGGGCACTGAAGCTTTCTTT
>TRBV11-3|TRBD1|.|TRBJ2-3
CASSSVTGYGTTDTQYF
TGCGCCAGCAGCTCCGTGACAGGGTATGGGACGACAGATACGCAGTATTTT